The 8 T cell receptor beta chains given below trace back to one sample, sequenced in a study of tumor and adjacent non-tumor tissue in lung cancer. The template was RNA from unsorted bulk tissue. The normal lung tissue was taken more than 3 cm from the tumor edge. A modified ARM-PCR protocol with three rounds of nested PCR amplified TCRbeta. TCRdb used MiXCR to reprocess the multiplex PCR reads, holding one entry per CDR3 protein. The sample has 47,000 or so distinct CDR3 sequences, 64% seen once. What was sequenced was distant non-tumor lung tissue. The receptors were sampled from a woman between 65 and 79 years old with non-small cell lung cancer.

This clonotype was detected ten times or more. The V and J genes are TRBV20-1 and TRBJ2-5; D could derive from TRBD1 or TRBD2 (5 bases each). The CDR3 loop spans 12 amino acids. Germline CDR1 is DFQATT and CDR2 is SNEGSKA (reference sequence). V was cut by 2 bases and J by 5 bases, with 9 bases left in between. CDR3 amino acids: CSARSGAETQYF. DNA of the CDR3: TGCAGTGCTAGATCCGGGGCCGAGACCCAGTACTTC.

In the case of this clonotype: One end of the junction does not line up with germline, which may come from a read error. The rearrangement links TRBV19 to TRBJ1-2; possible D gene TRBD1, 5 bases. This CDR3 contains 14 residues. Per the germline V gene, CDR1 is LNHDA and CDR2 is SQIVND (reference sequence). CDR3 sequence reads: CVSSVGALSYGYTF. CDR3 sequence (DNA): TGTGTCAGTAGTGTCGGGGCGTTGTCCTATGGCTACACCTTC.

Notes on this clonotype: At one boundary the junction diverges from the germline segment, which might be a read error. This sequence joins TRBV6-1 and TRBJ1-2, with D maybe TRBD1 (5 bases). CDR3 length: 17 amino acids. The germline V gene encodes CDR1 MNHNS and CDR2 SASEGT. The CDR3, as DNA: TGTGTCAGCAGTGAATCGCGCCGGACATCGCAAAAAGGGGGCTACACCTTC. Translation: CVSSESRRTSQKGGYTF.

On this clonotype: The DNA is omitted, as the CDR3 cannot be located on it reliably, and the CDR3 follows TCRdb's listing. The V and J genes are TRBV6-7 and TRBJ1-1. TRBV6-7 belongs to the ORF category, with a function that is uncertain. The CDR3 is 15 amino acids long, termini counted. The CDR3 loop reads CARSYMCTVNTEAFF.

For this clonotype: A read error is possible here, since a much larger clone lies one base away. The chain uses TRBV20-1 and TRBJ2-1, with D perhaps assigned TRBD1 or TRBD2 (5 bases each). Trimming shortened V by 4 bases and J by 6 bases, and 16 bases separated the two germline ends. The CDR3 loop spans 14 amino acids. Germline CDR1 DFQATT, CDR2 SNEGSKA (reference sequence). CDR3 nucleotide sequence: TGCAGTGCTAAGGGACCTTCTTTTTCCAATGAGCAGTTCTTC. Its translation is CSAKGPSFSNEQFF.

This clonotype has a count of ten or more. A read error may explain this, as a much larger clone is one base away. V usage is TRBV29-1 and J usage is TRBJ2-1; D unresolved. V was trimmed by 0 bases and J by 9 bases, leaving 12 bases between them. CDR1 and CDR2 (germline): SQVTM, ANQGSEA. There are 13 residues in the CDR3. The CDR3 DNA reads TGCAGCGTTGAAGAGGCTAACGGAGTTGAGCAGTTCTTC. This gives the protein CSVEEANGVEQFF.

The table lists this clonotype with many counts. The CDR3 nucleotides are TGTGCCAGCAGCTCGACTAGCGGGAGTGGCACCGGGGAGCTGTTTTTT. It translates to CASSSTSGSGTGELFF. This chain uses TRBV11-2 with TRBJ2-2; 12 nucleotides agree with TRBD2. Per germline, CDR1 SGHAT and CDR2 FQNNGV. The CDR3 has 16 amino acids. V lost 4 bases to trimming and J lost 4 bases; unmatched junction nucleotides: 4.

This clonotype was recorded at least ten times. The gene calls are TRBV28 and TRBJ2-7; D is perhaps TRBD2 (5 bases). The CDR3 is made up of 13 amino acids. The V gene's germline CDR1 is MDHEN and CDR2 SYDVKM. V dropped 6 bases and J dropped 2 bases, with 11 bases sitting between them. The CDR3 spells CASRMPGTYEQYF. The CDR3 DNA is TGTGCCAGCAGGATGCCGGGGACCTACGAGCAGTACTTC.